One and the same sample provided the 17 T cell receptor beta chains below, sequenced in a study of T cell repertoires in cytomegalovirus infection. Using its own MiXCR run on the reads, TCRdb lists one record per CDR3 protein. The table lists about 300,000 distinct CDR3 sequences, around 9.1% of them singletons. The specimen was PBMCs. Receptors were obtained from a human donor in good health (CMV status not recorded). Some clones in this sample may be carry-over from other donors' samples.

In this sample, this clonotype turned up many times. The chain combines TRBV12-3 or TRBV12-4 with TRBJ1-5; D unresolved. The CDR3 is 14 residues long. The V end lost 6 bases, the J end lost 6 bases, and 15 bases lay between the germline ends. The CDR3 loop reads CASSLAARVQPQHF. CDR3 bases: TGTGCCAGCAGCCTCGCTGCCCGGGTTCAGCCCCAGCATTTT.

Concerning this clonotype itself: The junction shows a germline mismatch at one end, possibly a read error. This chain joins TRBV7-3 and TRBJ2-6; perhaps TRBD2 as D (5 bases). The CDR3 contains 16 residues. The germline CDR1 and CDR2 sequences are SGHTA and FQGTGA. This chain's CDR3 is CASSTGLVSGANVLTF. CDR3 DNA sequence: TGCGCCAGCAGCACCGGACTGGTCTCTGGGGCCAACGTCCTGACTTTC.

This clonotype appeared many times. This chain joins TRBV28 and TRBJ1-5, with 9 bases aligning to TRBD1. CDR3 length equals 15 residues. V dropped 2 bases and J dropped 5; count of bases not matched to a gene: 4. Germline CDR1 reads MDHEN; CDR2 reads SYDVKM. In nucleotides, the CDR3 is TGTGCCAGCAGTTTAGAGGACAGGGGCGATCAGCCCCAGCATTTT. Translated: CASSLEDRGDQPQHF.

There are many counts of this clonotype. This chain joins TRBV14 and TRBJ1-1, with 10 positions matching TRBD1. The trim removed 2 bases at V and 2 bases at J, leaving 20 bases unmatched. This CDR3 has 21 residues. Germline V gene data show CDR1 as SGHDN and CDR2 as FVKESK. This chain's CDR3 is CASSQTRDRGLRYALNTEAFF. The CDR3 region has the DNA TGTGCCAGCAGCCAAACCCGGGACAGGGGCCTTCGCTACGCCCTTAACACTGAAGCTTTCTTT.

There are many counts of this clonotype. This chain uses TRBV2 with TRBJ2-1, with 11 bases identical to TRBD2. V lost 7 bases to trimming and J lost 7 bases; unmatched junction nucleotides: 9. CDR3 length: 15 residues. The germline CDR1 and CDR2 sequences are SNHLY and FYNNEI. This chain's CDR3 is CASKLLLAGGNEQFF. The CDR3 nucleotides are TGTGCCAGCAAGCTTCTCCTAGCGGGGGGAAATGAGCAGTTCTTC.

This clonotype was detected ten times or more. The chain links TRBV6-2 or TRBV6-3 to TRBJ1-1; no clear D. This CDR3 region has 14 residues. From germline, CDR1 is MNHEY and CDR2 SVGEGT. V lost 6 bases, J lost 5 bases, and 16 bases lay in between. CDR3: CASSLVIRGTEAFF. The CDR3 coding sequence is TGTGCCAGCAGCCTAGTTATTCGCGGGACTGAAGCTTTCTTT.

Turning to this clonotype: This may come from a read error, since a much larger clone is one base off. CDR3 residues: CSVDRRQRNYGHTF. The CDR3 DNA sequence: TGCAGCGTTGATAGGAGACAGCGGAACTATGGCCACACCTTC. The gene calls are TRBV29-1 and TRBJ1-2; possibly TRBD1 for D (5 bases). The CDR3 contains 14 residues. Germline V gene data show CDR1 as SQVTM and CDR2 as ANQGSEA.

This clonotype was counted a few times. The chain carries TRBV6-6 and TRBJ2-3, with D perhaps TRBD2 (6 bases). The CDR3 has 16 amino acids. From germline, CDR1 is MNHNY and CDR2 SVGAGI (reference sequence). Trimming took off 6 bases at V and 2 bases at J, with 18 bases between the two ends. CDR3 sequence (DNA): TGTGCCAGCAGCCCTCCTAGGAGGGACCCCACAGATACGCAGTATTTT. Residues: CASSPPRRDPTDTQYF.

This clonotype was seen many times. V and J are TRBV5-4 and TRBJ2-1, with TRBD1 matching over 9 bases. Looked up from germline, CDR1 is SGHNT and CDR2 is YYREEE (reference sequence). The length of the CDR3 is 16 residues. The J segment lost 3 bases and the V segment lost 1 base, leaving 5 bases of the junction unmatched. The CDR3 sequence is CASSLMGQGHYNEQFF. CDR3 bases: TGTGCCAGCAGCTTGATGGGACAGGGCCACTACAATGAGCAGTTCTTC. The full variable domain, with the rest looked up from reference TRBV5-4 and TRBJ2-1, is ETGVTQSPTHLIKTRGQQVTLRCSSQSGHNTVSWYQQALGQGPQFIFQYYREEENGRGNFPPRFSGLQFPNYSSELNVNALELDDSALYLCASSLMGQGHYNEQFFGPGTRLTVL.

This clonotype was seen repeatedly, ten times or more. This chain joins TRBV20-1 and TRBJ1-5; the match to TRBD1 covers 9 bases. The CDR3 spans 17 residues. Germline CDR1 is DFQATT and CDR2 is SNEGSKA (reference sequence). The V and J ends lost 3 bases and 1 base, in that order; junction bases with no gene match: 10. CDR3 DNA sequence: TGCAGTGCTAGCAAGAGCGGGACAGGGTACAGCAATCAGCCCCAGCATTTT. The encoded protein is CSASKSGTGYSNQPQHF.

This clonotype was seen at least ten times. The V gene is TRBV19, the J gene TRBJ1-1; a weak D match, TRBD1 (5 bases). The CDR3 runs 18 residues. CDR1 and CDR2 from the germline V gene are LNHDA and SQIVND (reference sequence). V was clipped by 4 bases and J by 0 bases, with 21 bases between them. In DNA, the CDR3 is TGTGCCAGTAGTACCCCTATCGCGGGGGGGGTTTTGAACACTGAAGCTTTCTTT. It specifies CASSTPIAGGVLNTEAFF.

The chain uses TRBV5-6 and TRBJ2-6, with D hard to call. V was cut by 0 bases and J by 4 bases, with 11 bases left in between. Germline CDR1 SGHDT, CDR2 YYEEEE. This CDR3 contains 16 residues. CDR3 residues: CASSLGPSAGANVLTF. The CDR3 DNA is TGTGCCAGCAGCTTGGGACCCAGCGCCGGGGCCAACGTCCTGACTTTC.

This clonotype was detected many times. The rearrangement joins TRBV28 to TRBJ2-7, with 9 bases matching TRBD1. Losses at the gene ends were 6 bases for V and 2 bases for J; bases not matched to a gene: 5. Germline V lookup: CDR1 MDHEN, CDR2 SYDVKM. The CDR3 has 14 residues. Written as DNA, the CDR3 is TGTGCCAGCAGAGGGGGGGACAGGGCCTACGAGCAGTACGTC. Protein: CASRGGDRAYEQYV.

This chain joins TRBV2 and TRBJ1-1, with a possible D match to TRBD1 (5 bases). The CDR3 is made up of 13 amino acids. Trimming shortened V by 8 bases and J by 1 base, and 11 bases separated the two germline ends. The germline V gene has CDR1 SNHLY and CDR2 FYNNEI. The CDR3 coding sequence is TGTGCCAGCTGGGACGGAGCGAACACTGAAGCTTTCTTT. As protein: CASWDGANTEAFF.

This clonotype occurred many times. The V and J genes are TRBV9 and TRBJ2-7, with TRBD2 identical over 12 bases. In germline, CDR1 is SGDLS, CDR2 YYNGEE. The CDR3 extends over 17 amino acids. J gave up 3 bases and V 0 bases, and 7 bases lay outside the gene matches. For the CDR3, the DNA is TGTGCCAGCAGCGTAGACCCCCGGACTAGCGGGGACTACGAGCAGTACTTC. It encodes CASSVDPRTSGDYEQYF.

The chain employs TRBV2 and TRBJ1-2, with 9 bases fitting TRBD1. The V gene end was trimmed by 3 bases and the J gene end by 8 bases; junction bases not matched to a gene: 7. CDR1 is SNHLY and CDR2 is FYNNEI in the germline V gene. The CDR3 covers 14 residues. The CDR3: CASSDFTGGGGYTF. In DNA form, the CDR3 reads TGTGCCAGCAGTGATTTTACAGGGGGCGGCGGCTACACCTTC.

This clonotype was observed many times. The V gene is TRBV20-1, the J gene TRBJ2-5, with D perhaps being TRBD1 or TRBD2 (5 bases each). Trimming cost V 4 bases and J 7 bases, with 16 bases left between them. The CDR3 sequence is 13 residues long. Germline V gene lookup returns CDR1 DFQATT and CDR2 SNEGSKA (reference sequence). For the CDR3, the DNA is TGCAGTGCTATTGGGGGAGTGGAATGGACCCAGTACTTC. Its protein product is CSAIGGVEWTQYF.